These T cell receptor beta chains were read from a single sample in a study of STAT3 mutations in large granular lymphocyte leukemia. Using immunoSEQ multiplex PCR, the repertoire was profiled, and TCRdb retains in-frame clones only, with some absent. This sample has under 20,000 clones, with around 93% found just once. Sample: peripheral blood mononuclear cells. Receptor source: a man between 60 and 70 years old with T-cell large granular lymphocyte leukemia. Some clones in this sample may be carry-over from other donors' samples. The CDR3 runs from the conserved cysteine through the conserved F or W. A D gene is named only where the DNA matches it firmly. Size is stated for part of the rows, as once, few or many counts, or as a class when the clone is expanded.

J gene,V gene,clone size,D gene,CDR3 protein,CDR3 DNA
TRBJ2-7,TRBV5-6,-,-,CASSLEGGRDEQYF,TGTGCCAGCAGCTTGGAGGGGGGCAGGGACGAGCAGTACTTC
TRBJ2-7,TRBV2,-,-,CASSELGTYEQYF,TGTGCCAGCAGTGAATTAGGGACATACGAGCAGTACTTC
TRBJ2-7,TRBV19,-,-,CASSPRDRVYEQYF,TGTGCCAGTAGTCCTCGGGACCGCGTCTACGAGCAGTACTTC
TRBJ2-7,TRBV5-1,-,-,CASSPTPGVYEQYF,TGCGCCAGCAGCCCTACCCCCGGGGTCTACGAGCAGTACTTC
TRBJ2-5,TRBV5-4,-,-,CASSQVAGALGETQYF,TGTGCCAGCAGCCAAGTCGCGGGGGCGCTCGGTGAGACCCAGTACTTC
TRBJ2-7,TRBV19,-,-,CASSIERAYEQYF,TGTGCCAGTAGTATCGAGCGGGCCTACGAGCAGTACTTC
TRBJ2-3,TRBV30,-,-,CAWSGPGAGRTDTQYF,TGTGCCTGGAGTGGGCCGGGGGCGGGACGCACAGATACGCAGTATTTT
TRBJ1-2,TRBV29-1,once,-,CSVVTGWIRGYTF,TGCAGCGTTGTCACAGGGTGGATAAGGGGCTACACCTTC
TRBJ2-6,TRBV5-1,few,-,CASSLVPYEPGANVLTF,TGCGCCAGCAGCTTGGTCCCTTACGAGCCTGGGGCCAACGTCCTGACTTTC
TRBJ1-6,TRBV7-8,-,-,CASSPFLSSPLHF,TGTGCCAGCAGCCCCTTTCTTAGTTCACCCCTCCACTTT
TRBJ2-6,TRBV4-3,-,-,CASSLQGSGANVLTF,TGCGCCAGCAGCCTACAGGGTAGTGGGGCCAACGTCCTGACTTTC
TRBJ2-7,TRBV7-9,-,TRBD1,CATVQQGNEQYF,TGTGCCACCGTTCAACAGGGGAACGAGCAGTACTTC
TRBJ1-2,TRBV14,-,-,CASSLGRLAYGYTF,TGTGCCAGCAGCCTGGGACGACTAGCCTATGGCTACACCTTC
TRBJ2-7,TRBV5-1,few,-,CASSLEDSAGEQYF,TGCGCCAGCAGCTTGGAGGACTCCGCGGGGGAGCAGTACTTC
TRBJ2-1,TRBV5-1,-,TRBD1,CASSFPGGRDNEQFF,TGCGCCAGCAGCTTCCCAGGGGGCAGGGACAATGAGCAGTTCTTC